This TCR beta chain derives from a study of T cell repertoires in cytomegalovirus infection (dated by TCRdb to between 2018 and 2021). Concerning the study at large: Recently identified HLA-C-restricted CMV epitopes, whose presentation resists viral immunomodulation, were targeted by peptide stimulations together with well-studied HLA-B-restricted epitopes. Because public TCR beta signatures pointed to carriage of CMV infection together with the matching HLA type, the HLA type of each donor mattered for the analysis.

V gives up 5 bases and J gives up 5 bases, and the segment between their germline ends measures 21 bases. Measured from the cysteine to the phenylalanine, the CDR3 is 15 residues long. The only DNA kept is the CDR3, 45 bases in frame from the first base. The germline V gene (reference sequence) sets CDR1 to DFQATT and CDR2 to SNEGSKA. As concerns this clonotype: Its antigen is not yet known. No much larger clonotype is one base removed from it; base qualities were not supplied.

Study-wide findings and limitations: The ex vivo response was dominated by HLA-C-restricted CMV-specific TCR beta clonotypes, which also provided the single most frequent clonotype in two of eight donors. In both this cohort and an independent cohort of several hundred donors, the cumulative frequency of public TCR beta family members distinguished carriers of CMV infection plus the relevant HLA type.

The treatment or condition tag for this specimen amounts to: in vitro stimulation with specific CMV peptide epitopes to enrich CMV-specific T cells. The instrument was an Illumina HiSeq 1500. TCRdb reworked the public reads: Q25 trimming with fastp, MiXCR clone assembly, productive beta chains retained. Identical CDR3 protein sequences are pooled into one entry, listed with their most common genes and DNA. Recorded for this sample are just over 450,000 distinct CDR3 sequences; about 39% of them occurred a single time. Around 45% of the sample lies in the top ten. The chain couples TRBV20-1 to TRBJ2-5, with TRBD1 tentatively as D gene (6 bases match). This TCR was sampled from a human donor in good health (CMV status not recorded). Some clones in this sample may be carry-over from other donors' samples. The sample here was cultured PBMCs, taken from culture after CMV antigen stimulation. For the CDR3, the sequence is CSAEPPSGVGETQYF. In nucleotide form, the sequence is TGCAGTGCTGAGCCACCCTCAGGGGTTGGCGAGACCCAGTACTTC.